This TCR beta chain came from a study of blood T cell repertoires in COVID-19. Background on the study: Whether acute or convalescent, the COVID-19 samples came from the United States, Italy and Spain. The cDNA or gDNA used as material had been derived from T cells, B-cell-depleted T cells, or PBMCs.

The germline V gene has CDR1 MGHRA and CDR2 YSYEKL. V was pared by 4 bases and J by 3 bases, with 15 bases of the junction left unmatched. This CDR3 contains 19 residues. Per the original methods: Amplification of reference gene primers was used by the study to estimate nucleated cell counts. Assay: immunoSEQ multiplex PCR; the TCRdb copy retains only in-frame clones and omits some. V and J calls and clone size are as listed in that table; D and trimming were resolved from the DNA. The table has approximately 210,000 clones, about 83% seen once. Material for sequencing was peripheral blood. The chain employs TRBV4-1 and TRBJ2-7, with 13 positions matching TRBD2. The sequence came from a woman in her 40s with active or convalescent COVID-19. The CDR3: CASSRSGTSGVNLLYEQYF. The CDR3 DNA follows: TGCGCCAGCAGCCGCTCCGGGACTAGCGGGGTAAATTTACTCTACGAGCAGTACTTC.